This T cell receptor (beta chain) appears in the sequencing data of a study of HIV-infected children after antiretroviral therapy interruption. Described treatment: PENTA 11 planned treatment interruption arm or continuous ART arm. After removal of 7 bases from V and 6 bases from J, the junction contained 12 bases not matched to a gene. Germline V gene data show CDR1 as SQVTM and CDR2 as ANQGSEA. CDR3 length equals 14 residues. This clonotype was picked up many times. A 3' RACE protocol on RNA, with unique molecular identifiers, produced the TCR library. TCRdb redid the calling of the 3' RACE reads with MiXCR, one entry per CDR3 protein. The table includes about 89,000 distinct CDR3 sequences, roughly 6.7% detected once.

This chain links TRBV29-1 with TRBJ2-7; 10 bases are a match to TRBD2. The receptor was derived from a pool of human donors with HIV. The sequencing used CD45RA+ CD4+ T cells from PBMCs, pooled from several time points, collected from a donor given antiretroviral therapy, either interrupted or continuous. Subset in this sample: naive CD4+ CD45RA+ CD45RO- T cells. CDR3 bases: TGCAGCGCGACGGGACTAGCGAGAGGAGGCGAGCAGTACTTC. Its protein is CSATGLARGGEQYF.